This entry concerns a single T cell receptor beta chain. What it recognizes is unknown. This CDR3 spans 13 amino acids. Germline V gene sequence: CDR1 DFQATT, CDR2 SNEGSKA (reference sequence). Trimming removed 3 bases from V and 0 bases from J, with 8 bases in between. This specimen comes from a study of CD8+CD57+ T cells in acquired aplastic anemia. Across the study: When averaged, DNA from sorted CD4+ and CD8+ cells came to about 2.9 ug. Study-wide results and caveats: Patients and controls were not found to differ significantly in CD8+ Simpson's diversity. Patients shared twenty-nine CD8+ CDR3 sequences with controls.

TCR beta VDJ and CDR3 profiling used genomic DNA as template. Using its own MiXCR run on the reads, TCRdb lists one record per CDR3 protein. The data contain approximately 200,000 distinct CDR3 sequences, 64% of them singletons. Input material: sorted CD4+, CD8+, or CD8+CD57+ T cells (not recorded which) from PBMCs. The receptor was derived from a human donor with severe aplastic anemia or a healthy control (not recorded which). J is TRBJ1-1 and V is TRBV20-1, with D possibly TRBD1 on 5 matching bases. The CDR3 nucleotides are TGCAGTGCTAGGAGGGGCATGAACACTGAAGCTTTCTTT. It is translated as CSARRGMNTEAFF.